The TCR beta chain described here comes from a study of vaccination and CD4 T cells after COVID-19. Study-level background: In the convalescent group, nasal swab PCR was SARS-CoV-2 positive; roughly nine cases were mild and one severe. The study, taken as a whole, reports: Researchers report that 304 of 307 vaccine-specific clones in convalescent patients proved spike mono-reactive.

The treatment was: 10-day PBMC culture with coronavirus spike peptide pools or control peptides (ViraFEST assay). Relative to its sample, this clonotype is medium-sized (0.01 to 0.1%). Its antigen is unknown. The CDR3 is 14 amino acids. Trimming took off 1 base at V and 7 bases at J, with 13 bases between the two ends. Germline-derived CDR1 and CDR2 are DFQATT and SNEGSKA (reference sequence). Cultured CD4+ T-cell DNA underwent Oncomine TCR Beta short-read sequencing. It was from cultured CD4+ T cells that genomic DNA was extracted. TCRdb fed the PCR reads into MiXCR, producing one record per CDR3 protein. The table has about 20,000 distinct CDR3 sequences, 29% seen once.

V is TRBV20-1 and J is TRBJ2-2, with D possibly matching TRBD2 (5 bases). The TCR sequence derives from a human donor with COVID-19. The sample was cultured CD4+ T cells from blood. The DNA of the CDR3 is TGCAGTGCTAGAGGGACTGGGTTGATCGGGGAGCTGTTTTTT. Amino acid sequence: CSARGTGLIGELFF.